These 14 T cell receptor beta chains share one sample of origin, sequenced in a study of identical twins. TCRdb independently ran MiXCR on the 5' RACE reads; one entry per CDR3 protein. The table lists under 250,000 distinct CDR3 sequences, roughly 12% of them singletons. These data were likewise used in another study, on yellow fever vaccine responses in identical twins.

Specimen: memory (CD45RO+) T cells sorted from blood. The source of these receptors is a woman aged 18 to 35 in good health.

This clonotype was picked up a small number of times. This sequence joins TRBV21-1 and TRBJ2-7; TRBD1, the D gene given by the table, was not confirmed from the DNA. TRBV21-1 is classified as a pseudogene. This CDR3 region has 14 residues. DNA for the CDR3: TGTGCCAGCAGCCTTGACAGGCTTAACTACGAGCAGTACTTC. Protein product: CASSLDRLNYEQYF.

The chain joins TRBV14 to TRBJ2-4; D is uncertain. Germline CDR1 is SGHDN and CDR2 is FVKESK. The ends were cut back, 2 bases at V and 2 bases at J, with 7 bases in the middle. The CDR3 contains 14 residues. The CDR3: CASSQWGTKNIQYF. CDR3 coding DNA: TGTGCCAGCAGCCAATGGGGAACCAAAAACATTCAGTACTTC.

This clonotype was counted a few times. V and J are TRBV3-1 and TRBJ2-5; 9 bases are shared with TRBD1. V dropped 6 bases and J dropped 4; count of bases not matched to a gene: 3. Germline CDR1 and CDR2: LGHDT and YNNKEL (reference sequence). The CDR3 runs 13 residues. In nucleotides, the CDR3 is TGTGCCAGCAGGGACAGGGGACGAGAGACCCAGTACTTC. It codes for CASRDRGRETQYF.

This clonotype was found many times. This rearrangement joins TRBV4-3 to TRBJ2-3; D might be TRBD2 (5 bases). CDR1 and CDR2 (germline): LGHNA, YSLEER. CDR3 size: 17 residues. The V gene lost 0 bases and the J gene lost 1 base, with 14 bases spanning the gap. In nucleotides, the CDR3 is TGCGCCAGCAGCCAAGATGCAGCGGCCCAGGGCACAGATACGCAGTATTTT. The encoded protein is CASSQDAAAQGTDTQYF.

Points on this clonotype: An end of the junction does not agree with germline; a read error may underlie this. The chain combines TRBV2 with TRBJ2-7; 9 nucleotides match TRBD2. The CDR3 has 14 residues. CDR1 is SNHLY, CDR2 FYNNEI, per germline. The CDR3 DNA follows: TGTGCCAGCAGTATTAGCGGGGGCCTACGAGCAGGGTGCTTC. This sequence encodes CASSISGGLRAGCF.

This clonotype was recorded a few times. The CDR3 bases are TGCAGTGCTAGAGTGATGGACAGGGGTGACACTGAAGCTTTCTTT. Amino acid sequence: CSARVMDRGDTEAFF. The J gene is TRBJ1-1, the V gene TRBV20-1; 9 nucleotides line up with TRBD1. Losses at the gene ends were 1 base for V and 3 bases for J; bases not matched to a gene: 6. CDR1 and CDR2 from the germline V gene are DFQATT and SNEGSKA (reference sequence). CDR3 size: 15 residues.

J is TRBJ1-2 and V is TRBV5-1; D is unresolved. The CDR3 runs 12 residues. The V gene lost 4 bases and the J gene lost 8 bases, with 12 bases spanning the gap. Germline CDR1 is SGHRS and CDR2 is YFSETQ. The CDR3 bases are TGCGCCAGCAGCGGACTTGAGGGCGGCTACACCTTC. This translates into CASSGLEGGYTF.

This clonotype was seen a few times. The chain joins TRBV5-6 to TRBJ1-1; tentative D call: TRBD1 (6 bases). The CDR3 spans 13 residues. Germline V lookup: CDR1 SGHDT, CDR2 YYEEEE. Trimming stripped 1 base from V and 6 bases from J, with 10 bases between. The CDR3 protein is CASSLYRVSEAFF. CDR3 DNA: TGTGCCAGCAGCTTGTACAGGGTTTCTGAAGCTTTCTTT. The full variable domain, completed using reference TRBV5-6 and TRBJ1-1, is DAGVTQSPTHLIKTRGQQVTLRCSPKSGHDTVSWYQQALGQGPQFIFQYYEEEERQRGNFPDRFSGHQFPNYSSELNVNALLLGDSALYLCASSLYRVSEAFFGQGTRLTVV.

The chain joins TRBV28 to TRBJ2-3; 9 bases line up with TRBD2. Per germline, CDR1 MDHEN and CDR2 SYDVKM. Trimming removed 6 bases from V and 0 bases from J; junction bases left unmatched: 4. CDR3 length equals 15 residues. As DNA, the CDR3 is TGTGCCAGCAGAGCGGGAGGTACTAGCACAGATACGCAGTATTTT. This sequence encodes CASRAGGTSTDTQYF.

V gene TRBV6-1 combines with J gene TRBJ2-3; maybe TRBD2 (5 bases). Trimming stripped 4 bases from V and 4 bases from J, with 12 bases between. Germline CDR1 MNHNS, CDR2 SASEGT. This CDR3 has 14 amino acids. The CDR3 sequence is CASSAHPGADTQYF. As DNA, the CDR3 is TGTGCCAGCAGTGCCCACCCCGGGGCAGATACGCAGTATTTT.

This clonotype was detected ten times or more. This chain links TRBV12-3 or TRBV12-4 with TRBJ2-5; 8 nucleotides match TRBD1. Trimming removed 5 bases from V and 5 bases from J; junction bases left unmatched: 7. This CDR3 has 14 residues. CDR3 coding DNA: TGTGCCAGCAGTCCGCAGGCAGGGGGCGAGACCCAGTACTTC. It translates to CASSPQAGGETQYF.

In its sample, this clonotype was seen a few times. This chain joins TRBV6-1 and TRBJ1-5; TRBD1 matches at 8 bases. The CDR3 runs to 14 residues. CDR1 is MNHNS and CDR2 is SASEGT in the germline V gene. V shed 7 bases and J 1 base; nucleotides not matched to a gene: 3. The CDR3 DNA is TGTGCCAGCACGACAGGGGAAAGCAATCAGCCCCAGCATTTT. It specifies CASTTGESNQPQHF.

This clonotype appeared a few times. The chain joins TRBV27 to TRBJ2-7; a possible D gene is TRBD1 (6 bases). This CDR3 comprises 16 residues. Germline V gene lookup returns CDR1 MNHEY and CDR2 SMNVEV (reference sequence). V was trimmed by 6 bases and J by 0 bases, leaving 18 bases between them. For the CDR3, the DNA is TGTGCCAGCAGACCTAGACAGGCACCGAGCTCCTACGAGCAGTACTTC. Protein product: CASRPRQAPSSYEQYF.

In this sample, this clonotype turned up many times. V is TRBV7-8 and J is TRBJ1-4; 7 nucleotides agree with TRBD1. With 5 bases clipped from V and 13 bases from J, the junction kept 19 bases outside the gene matches. CDR1 and CDR2 (germline): SGHVS, FQNEAQ. The CDR3 is 16 amino acids. CDR3 protein: CASSPRGQVYNVGLFF. The CDR3 DNA sequence: TGTGCCAGCAGCCCGAGAGGACAGGTTTATAATGTTGGACTGTTTTTT.